This TCR beta chain is drawn from a study of blood T cells in healthy people across ages. Trimming removed 0 bases at V and 6 bases at J, with 5 bases between. Germline V CDR1 and CDR2: MGHDK, SYGVNS. The CDR3 runs to 12 residues. A sample-barcoded 5' primer and a J-beta primer mix were used in a second PCR of about 7 to 12 cycles. TCRdb used MiXCR to reprocess the 5' RACE reads, holding one entry per CDR3 protein. The sample holds 650,000 to 800,000 distinct CDR3 sequences; around 43% are singletons and the top ten take roughly 18%. The chain carries TRBV25-1 and TRBJ2-5; D unclear. This TCR derives from a man aged 55 to 70 in good health. The sample was blood. This CDR3 reads CASSEYLQTQYF. CDR3 sequence (DNA): TGTGCCAGCAGTGAATATTTGCAGACCCAGTACTTC.